Shown below are 30 T cell receptor beta chains from a single sample sequenced in a study of T cells in women clearing cervical HPV infection. Produced via immunoSEQ multiplex PCR; TCRdb's table is partial and in-frame only. The repertoire shows tens of thousands of clones; the top ten hold approximately 3%. Sequenced input: blood buffy coat. The receptors were gathered from a woman between 18 and 70 years old with a cervical HPV16 infection that either progressed to CIN3+ or cleared (not recorded which).

To note about this clone: The CDR3 end lies 3 residues beyond the end of the read and is filled in from the germline J gene. The genes are TRBV6-4 and TRBJ2-3; 12 nucleotides line up with TRBD2. The CDR3 spans 14 residues. Germline trimming cut 4 bases from V and 4 bases from J; bases unmatched to any gene: 0. CDR1 and CDR2 from the germline V gene are MRHNA and SNTAGT. The sequenced CDR3 bases are TGTGCCAGCAGTGGACTAGCGGGAGCAGATACG. It translates to CASSGLAGADT. From start to end, the CDR3 is CASSGLAGADTQYF.

To note about this clone: The read stops 3 residues short of the end of the CDR3; the missing end is completed from the germline J gene. The chain combines TRBV6-1 with TRBJ2-5; possible D gene TRBD1, 6 bases. V was pared by 3 bases and J by 4 bases, with 12 bases between. Germline V CDR1 and CDR2: MNHNS, SASEGT. The CDR3 extends over 14 amino acids. Incomplete CDR3 DNA: TGTGCCAGCAGTGATTGGACAGTGGGAGAGACC. Translated: CASSDWTVGET. From start to end, the CDR3 is CASSDWTVGETQYF.

The CDR3 DNA, read in part, is TGTGCCAGCAGTGTTGCAGAGGGC. Translation gives CASSVAEG. The complete CDR3 protein is CASSVAEGYTF. The chain employs TRBV6-4 and TRBJ1-2; D not resolved. From the germline J gene comes the end of the CDR3, since the read stops 3 residues before it. The CDR3 consists of 11 residues. Germline values: CDR1 MRHNA, CDR2 SNTAGT.

Of note for this clone: The observed sequence ends 3 residues before the CDR3 terminus, with the missing tail filled in from the germline J gene. The chain links TRBV15 to TRBJ2-2; 12 bases are a match to TRBD2. The CDR3 length is 16 residues. Trimming at V came to 6 bases and at J to 3 bases, leaving 5 bases not matched to a gene. In germline, CDR1 is LNHNV, CDR2 YYDKDF (reference sequence). The part of the CDR3 DNA that was read is TGTGCCACCAGGGCTAGCGGGGGGGTCGACACCGGGGAG. Its translation is CATRASGGVDTGE. The whole CDR3 protein reads CATRASGGVDTGELFF.

In regard to this clone: The read finishes 3 residues shy of the CDR3 end, and the germline J gene is used to complete it. The chain has TRBV5-1 and TRBJ2-1; the D gene is possibly TRBD2 (5 bases). Trimming cost V 0 bases and J 7 bases, with 14 bases left between them. Per the germline V gene, CDR1 is SGHRS and CDR2 is YFSETQ. There are 15 residues in the CDR3. Incomplete CDR3 DNA: TGCGCCAGCAGCTTGGTACCACTAGAGGTTAATGAG. The encoded protein is CASSLVPLEVNE. The whole CDR3 region reads CASSLVPLEVNEQFF.

Turning to this clone: The DNA ends 3 residues before the CDR3 does, and the rest of the CDR3 is filled in from the germline J gene. The chain couples TRBV10-3 to TRBJ1-1, with D unclear. The CDR3 has 13 residues. Looked up from germline, CDR1 is ENHRY and CDR2 is SYGVKD. V gave up 2 bases and J gave up 7 bases, with 11 bases separating them. CDR3 DNA (partial): TGTGCCATCAGTGAGAGGGTCAGTGATGAA. Amino acids: CAISERVSDE. The whole CDR3 region reads CAISERVSDEAFF.

A remark on this clone: The read terminates 3 residues ahead of where the CDR3 ends, so the germline J gene completes it. V usage is TRBV12-3 or TRBV12-4 and J usage is TRBJ2-5; no clear D gene. This CDR3 has 11 amino acids. V lost 4 bases and J 4 bases, leaving 4 bases between the germline ends. CDR3 loop: CASSSLETQYF. CDR3 DNA, as far as it was read: TGTGCCAGCAGTTCCTTAGAGACC.

Note on this clone: The CDR3 extends 3 residues past the end of the read, so its final part is completed from the germline J gene. The rearrangement joins TRBV2 to TRBJ2-7, with a tentative D call TRBD2 (5 bases). V lost 3 bases, J lost 4 bases, and 13 bases lay in between. Germline V gene lookup returns CDR1 SNHLY and CDR2 FYNNEI. This CDR3 is 14 amino acids long. CDR3 sequence reads: CASSDKLGKYEQYF. The part of the CDR3 DNA that was read is TGTGCCAGCAGTGATAAACTAGGGAAGTACGAG. Using reference TRBV2 and TRBJ2-7 for the parts outside the CDR3, the full variable domain is EPEVTQTPSHQVTQMGQEVILRCVPISNHLYFYWYRQILGQKVEFLVSFYNNEISEKSEIFDDQFSVERPDGSNFTLKIRSTKLEDSAMYFCASSDKLGKYEQYFGPGTRLTVT.

Turning to this clone: The observed sequence ends 3 residues before the CDR3 terminus, with the missing tail filled in from the germline J gene. The V gene is TRBV24-1, the J gene TRBJ2-7; possible D gene TRBD1, 6 bases. The CDR3 length is 14 residues. Germline loops: CDR1 KGHDR, CDR2 SFDVKD. The V end lost 12 bases, the J end lost 2 bases, and 19 bases lay between the germline ends. The CDR3 loop reads CAPKRQELTYEQYF. The DNA read from the CDR3 is TGTGCCCCCAAACGACAGGAATTGACCTACGAG.

Concerning this clone itself: The CDR3 end lies 3 residues beyond the end of the read and is filled in from the germline J gene. J is TRBJ2-1 and V is TRBV7-8; TRBD1 aligns across 8 bases. This CDR3 region has 13 residues. The V and J ends lost 4 bases and 9 bases, in that order; junction bases with no gene match: 5. Germline CDR1 and CDR2: SGHVS and FQNEAQ. CDR3 sequence reads: CASSSDRASEQFF. The covered CDR3 bases are TGTGCCAGCAGCTCGGACAGGGCAAGTGAG.

The CDR3 here is CASSLSDYPRETQYF. CDR3 bases read: TGCGCCAGCAGCTTGTCGGACTACCCTCGAGAGACC. The chain combines TRBV5-1 with TRBJ2-5, with D perhaps TRBD2 (6 bases). The CDR3 end is not reached by the read, which stops 3 residues before it; the germline J gene fills it in. Germline CDR1 SGHRS, CDR2 YFSETQ. Trimming stripped 1 base from V and 4 bases from J, with 14 bases between. This CDR3 comprises 15 residues.

Here the CDR3 reads CASSPPTTYNEQFF. The sequenced CDR3 bases are TGTGCCAGCAGCCCACCCACAACCTACAATGAG. The chain combines TRBV7-2 with TRBJ2-1; no firm D call. The sequence runs out 3 residues before the end of the CDR3; the remainder is reconstructed from the germline J gene. V was pared by 5 bases and J by 2 bases, with 10 bases between. Per the germline V gene, CDR1 is SGHTA and CDR2 is FQGNSA. The CDR3 is 14 amino acids.

Turning to this clone: The read terminates 3 residues before the CDR3 end, so the remaining end is supplied by the germline J gene. This chain uses TRBV5-1 with TRBJ1-2; 10 bases align to TRBD1. CDR1 and CDR2 (germline): SGHRS, YFSETQ. The CDR3 totals 15 residues. V gave up 4 bases and J gave up 2 bases; unmatched junction bases: 5. The sequenced part of the CDR3 DNA is TGCGCCAGCAGCGCGACAGGGGGCGCGAACTATGGC. Protein: CASSATGGANYG. The entire CDR3 protein reads CASSATGGANYGYTF.

A remark on this clone: Coverage ceases 3 residues before the CDR3 finishes, and the germline J gene fills in the end. The V and J genes are TRBV4-2 and TRBJ1-5; TRBD1 matches 11 bases. In germline, CDR1 is LGHNA, CDR2 YNFKEQ. This CDR3 comprises 17 residues. Trimming at V came to 1 base and at J to 1 base, leaving 3 bases not matched to a gene. CDR3 DNA (partial): TGTGCCAGCAGCCAAGGGACAGGGGGCAGGAGCAATCAGCCC. It is translated as CASSQGTGGRSNQP. The full CDR3 protein reads CASSQGTGGRSNQPQHF.

With respect to this clone: The read ends 3 residues before the CDR3 terminus; that terminus is restored from the germline J gene. This chain joins TRBV4-1 and TRBJ1-2; 8 bases agree with TRBD1. J was trimmed by 3 bases and V by 1 base; bases with no gene match: 7. Germline CDR1 and CDR2: MGHRA and YSYEKL. This CDR3 contains 16 residues. The CDR3 sequence: CASSQVGSDRDYGYTF. The covered CDR3 bases are TGCGCCAGCAGCCAAGTAGGATCGGACAGGGACTATGGC.

As to this clone: The observed sequence ends 3 residues before the CDR3 terminus, with the missing tail filled in from the germline J gene. This chain uses TRBV10-3 with TRBJ1-2; maybe TRBD1 (5 bases). Per germline, CDR1 ENHRY and CDR2 SYGVKD. Trimming removed 4 bases at V and 3 bases at J, with 18 bases between. CDR3 length: 16 residues. CDR3 bases read: TGTGCCATCAGTGTTCCAGGGAGGGGTGGTGACTATGGC. It encodes CAISVPGRGGDYG. Given in full, the CDR3 is CAISVPGRGGDYGYTF.

On this clone: The sequenced fragment ends 3 residues before the CDR3 boundary, so the rest is inferred from the germline J gene. The rearrangement uses TRBV19 and TRBJ2-7; TRBD1 aligns across 7 bases. Germline V gene sequence: CDR1 LNHDA, CDR2 SQIVND (reference sequence). Losses at the gene ends were 5 bases for V and 0 bases for J; bases not matched to a gene: 10. This CDR3 is 16 amino acids long. The CDR3 reads CASSQRGQPPSYEQYF. The sequenced part of the CDR3 DNA is TGTGCCAGTAGTCAAAGGGGACAGCCTCCCTCCTACGAG.

Worth noting for this clone: The sequenced fragment ends 3 residues before the CDR3 boundary, so the rest is inferred from the germline J gene. V and J are TRBV30 and TRBJ2-5; tentative D call: TRBD2 (7 bases). The CDR3 is made up of 14 amino acids. Per the germline V gene, CDR1 is GTSNPN and CDR2 is SVGIG (reference sequence). V lost 8 bases, J lost 2 bases, and 18 bases lay in between. This chain's CDR3 is CASNTRGGQETQYF. CDR3 bases read: TGTGCCAGCAACACAAGGGGGGGACAAGAGACC. The entire variable domain, with the rest obtained from reference TRBV30 and TRBJ2-5, is as follows: SQTIHQWPATLVQPVGSPLSLECTVEGTSNPNLYWYRQAAGRGLQLLFYSVGIGQISSEVPQNLSASRPQDRQFILSSKKLLLSDSGFYLCASNTRGGQETQYFGPGTRLLVL.

Regarding this clone: The CDR3 end falls 3 residues outside the read, so it is completed with the germline J gene. The rearrangement uses TRBV29-1 and TRBJ2-5; 9 nucleotides align to TRBD2. Germline V gene data show CDR1 as SQVTM and CDR2 as ANQGSEA. The V segment lost 8 bases and the J segment 3 bases; nucleotides outside the gene matches: 7. This CDR3 region has 13 residues. This CDR3 reads CSLSGGPKETQYF. CDR3 DNA (partial): TGCAGCCTCAGCGGGGGGCCGAAAGAGACC. The variable domain in full, completed from reference TRBV29-1 and TRBJ2-5, reads SAVISQKPSRDICQRGTSLTIQCQVDSQVTMMFWYRQQPGQSLTLIATANQGSEATYESGFVIDKFPISRPNLTFSTLTVSNMSPEDSSIYLCSLSGGPKETQYFGPGTRLLVL.

Note on this clone: The observed sequence ends 3 residues before the CDR3 terminus, with the missing tail filled in from the germline J gene. V and J are TRBV5-1 and TRBJ2-5; the match to TRBD1 covers 7 bases. CDR1 is SGHRS, CDR2 YFSETQ, per germline. V was clipped by 5 bases and J by 4 bases; unmatched bases: 11. The CDR3 consists of 15 residues. The CDR3 bases that were read are TGCGCCAGCAGATGGACAGGCGCCCTTTCAGAGACC. Amino acids: CASRWTGALSET. The CDR3 in its entirety is CASRWTGALSETQYF.

As regards this clone: The DNA ends 3 residues before the CDR3 does, and the rest of the CDR3 is filled in from the germline J gene. The rearrangement links TRBV6-1 to TRBJ1-3; D possibly corresponds to TRBD1 (5 bases). Germline values: CDR1 MNHNS, CDR2 SASEGT. The CDR3 is 14 residues long. Trimming stripped 3 bases from V and 9 bases from J, with 15 bases between. CDR3 DNA, as far as it was read: TGTGCCAGCAGTGACCCTCTGCAGGGCTTCACC. It specifies CASSDPLQGFT. The whole CDR3 reads CASSDPLQGFTIYF.

Note on this clone: The CDR3 end is not reached by the read, which stops 3 residues before it; the germline J gene fills it in. This chain connects TRBV4-1 to TRBJ2-4, with 10 bases identical to TRBD2. The CDR3 has 16 residues. The germline CDR1 and CDR2 sequences are MGHRA and YSYEKL. V trimming: 3 bases; J trimming: 8 bases; junction bases outside the gene matches: 10. CDR3 amino acids: CASSHSLSGRGYIQYF. The DNA read from the CDR3 is TGCGCCAGCAGCCACTCTTTAAGCGGGAGGGGATACATT.

On this clone: The CDR3 is cut off 3 residues early in the read; its end comes from the germline J gene. The rearrangement uses TRBV30 and TRBJ1-6; 8 positions match TRBD1. This CDR3 is 15 amino acids long. V gave up 3 bases and J gave up 10 bases; unmatched junction bases: 11. Germline V gene sequence: CDR1 GTSNPN, CDR2 SVGIG (reference sequence). The CDR3 loop reads CAWRMTDRDGSPLHF. Incomplete CDR3 DNA: TGTGCCTGGAGAATGACGGACAGGGATGGATCACCC. The full variable domain, its missing parts supplied by reference TRBV30 and TRBJ1-6, is SQTIHQWPATLVQPVGSPLSLECTVEGTSNPNLYWYRQAAGRGLQLLFYSVGIGQISSEVPQNLSASRPQDRQFILSSKKLLLSDSGFYLCAWRMTDRDGSPLHFGNGTRLTVT.

Turning to this clone: Germline is not matched at one junction end, which may reflect a read error. The read comes to an end 3 residues before the CDR3 does, leaving the germline J gene to fill in the end. The same CDR3 arises from other DNA sequences in this sample as well. The chain joins TRBV2 to TRBJ1-3; tentatively, D is TRBD1 (5 bases). Germline assignment: CDR1 SNHLY and CDR2 FYNNEI. The CDR3 has 15 amino acids. This CDR3 is CASSGEGKDGNTIYF. CDR3 DNA (partial): TGTGCCAGCAGTGGTGAGGGGAAGGACGGAAACACG.

A note on this clone: The read halts 3 residues ahead of the CDR3 end, with the missing end drawn from the germline J gene. The V and J genes are TRBV10-3 and TRBJ2-1, with TRBD2 matching over 11 bases. This CDR3 contains 15 residues. With V trimmed by 8 bases and J by 4 bases, 7 bases remained unmatched. The V gene's germline CDR1 is ENHRY and CDR2 SYGVKD. This chain's CDR3 is CAIGKGTSGYNEQFF. Partial CDR3 DNA: TGTGCCATCGGAAAAGGGACTAGCGGATACAATGAG.

Remarks on this clone: The CDR3 extends 3 residues past the end of the read, so its final part is completed from the germline J gene. The chain joins TRBV20-1 to TRBJ2-3; 10 bases align to TRBD1. V was pared by 3 bases and J by 4 bases, with 10 bases of the junction left unmatched. The CDR3 runs 16 residues. CDR1 DFQATT and CDR2 SNEGSKA come from the germline V gene (reference sequence). The CDR3 region is CSARTGTGVVADTQYF. CDR3 DNA (partial): TGCAGTGCTAGGACCGGGACAGGGGTGGTTGCAGATACG.

With respect to this clone: Sequencing ends 3 residues short of the CDR3 end; the germline J gene provides the rest. The chain employs TRBV11-2 and TRBJ1-2; a possible D gene is TRBD1 (5 bases). The CDR3 covers 14 residues. Germline CDR1 SGHAT, CDR2 FQNNGV. Trimming took off 3 bases at V and 2 bases at J, with 10 bases between the two ends. The part of the CDR3 DNA that was read is TGTGCCAGCAGCTTCGGGCAGGGAAACTATGGC. Protein product: CASSFGQGNYG. The CDR3, in full, reads CASSFGQGNYGYTF.

Concerning this clone: The read ends 3 residues before the CDR3 terminus; that terminus is restored from the germline J gene. The chain uses TRBV20-1 and TRBJ2-1; D unclear. Looked up from germline, CDR1 is DFQATT and CDR2 is SNEGSKA (reference sequence). The germline V and J ends were trimmed by 6 bases and 7 bases, with 22 bases remaining between them. The CDR3 spans 15 residues. Partial CDR3 DNA: TGCAGTGCCTCGCCCCTAGGTCCCATAAGGAATGAG. Amino acids: CSASPLGPIRNE. The full CDR3 protein is CSASPLGPIRNEQFF.

Comments on this clone: The read halts 3 residues ahead of the CDR3 end, with the missing end drawn from the germline J gene. This chain links TRBV10-1 with TRBJ2-3, with a possible D match to TRBD1 (8 bases). There are 16 residues in the CDR3. From germline, CDR1 is WNHNN and CDR2 SYGVQD (reference sequence). CDR3 in amino acids: CASSAGGQGRKETQYF. Partial CDR3 DNA: TGCGCCAGCAGTGCGGGAGGACAGGGTAGAAAAGAGACG.

With respect to this clone: The read gets to within 3 residues of the CDR3 end, and the germline J gene fills in the rest. The chain has TRBV20-1 and TRBJ1-5; tentative D call: TRBD1 (5 bases). This CDR3 region has 15 residues. Germline CDR1 and CDR2: DFQATT and SNEGSKA (reference sequence). Between the trimmed V and J ends, which lost 0 bases and 4 bases, there was a span of 13 bases. CDR3 DNA (partial): TGCAGTGCTAGAGATCGGGGGTTGGGGAATCAGCCC. It codes for CSARDRGLGNQP. The CDR3 reads in full as CSARDRGLGNQPQHF.